This T cell receptor beta chain was sequenced during a study of technical replicates of blood from several donors. Sequenced by immunoSEQ multiplex PCR; TCRdb stores in-frame clones only, minus some. The sample has about 82,000 clones; 96% are singletons. Sequencing was done on a sample of T cells isolated from PBMCs. This TCR came from a human donor in good health.

CDR3 sequence: CAWSTQINTEAFF. CDR3 DNA sequence: TGTGCCTGGAGTACCCAGATCAACACTGAAGCTTTCTTT. The rearrangement joins TRBV30 to TRBJ1-1; unclear D gene. CDR1 and CDR2 from the germline V gene are GTSNPN and SVGIG (reference sequence). The CDR3 consists of 13 residues. The germline V and J ends were trimmed by 2 bases and 2 bases, with 9 bases remaining between them.